This T cell receptor beta chain was retrieved from a study of T cell responses to AZD1222 COVID-19 vaccine. Study-wide background: Researchers grouped second doses given at about 4 or about 12 weeks into one pool. General study results and limits: Repertoires were collected only later (after the peak T cell response had occurred). Regions left unmutated in variants are reportedly the target of nearly half of spike-specific TCRs. Dominant CD4 TCR responses targeted spike regions 160-218 and 743-854.

This clone was seen only a few times. Its antigen is as yet unknown. Germline assignment: CDR1 SGHTA and CDR2 FQGTGA. V lost 2 bases and J 9 bases, leaving 20 bases between the germline ends. The CDR3 is 16 amino acids. The assay was immunoSEQ multiplex PCR, and TCRdb's table has in-frame clones only and misses some. Altogether about 150,000 clones are present, around 91% being singletons, with the ten largest covering less than 5.5%. The clonotype comes from an adult in good health. The material sequenced was peripheral blood, taken on day 0 of AZD1222 vaccination. The chain links TRBV7-3 to TRBJ2-1; tentatively, D is TRBD1 or TRBD2 (5 bases each). Written as DNA, the CDR3 is TGTGCCAGCAGCTTAGGGGGTGCGGCCTATGGGGGTGAGCAGTTCTTC. Residues: CASSLGGAAYGGEQFF.